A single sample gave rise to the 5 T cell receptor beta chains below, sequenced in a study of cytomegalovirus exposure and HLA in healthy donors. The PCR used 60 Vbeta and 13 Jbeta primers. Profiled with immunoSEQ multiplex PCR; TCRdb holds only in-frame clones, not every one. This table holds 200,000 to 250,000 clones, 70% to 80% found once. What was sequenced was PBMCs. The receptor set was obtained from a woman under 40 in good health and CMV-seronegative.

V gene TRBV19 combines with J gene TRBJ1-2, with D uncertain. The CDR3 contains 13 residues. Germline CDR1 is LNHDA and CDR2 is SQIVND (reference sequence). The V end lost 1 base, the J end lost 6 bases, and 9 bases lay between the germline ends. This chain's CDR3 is CASSIGPADGYTF. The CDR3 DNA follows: TGTGCCAGTAGTATAGGGCCGGCGGATGGCTACACCTTC.

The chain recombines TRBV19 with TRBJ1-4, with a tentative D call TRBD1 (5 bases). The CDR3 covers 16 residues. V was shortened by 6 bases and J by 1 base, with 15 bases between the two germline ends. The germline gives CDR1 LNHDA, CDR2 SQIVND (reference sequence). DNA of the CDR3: TGTGCCAGTAGCTACCGGGACTTGGGAACTAATGAAAAACTGTTTTTT. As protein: CASSYRDLGTNEKLFF.

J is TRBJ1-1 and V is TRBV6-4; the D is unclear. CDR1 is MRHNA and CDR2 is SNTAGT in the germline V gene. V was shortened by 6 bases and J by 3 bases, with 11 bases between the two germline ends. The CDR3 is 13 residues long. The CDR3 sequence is CASSREQDTEAFF. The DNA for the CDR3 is TGTGCCAGCAGCCGGGAGCAGGACACTGAAGCTTTCTTT.

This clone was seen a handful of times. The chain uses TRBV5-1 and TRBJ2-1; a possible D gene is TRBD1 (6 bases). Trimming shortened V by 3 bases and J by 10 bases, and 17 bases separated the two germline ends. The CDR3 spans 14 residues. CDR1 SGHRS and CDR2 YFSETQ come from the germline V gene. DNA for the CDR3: TGCGCCAGCAGCTGGGGGCGTGTGGAAGAGGAGCAGTTCTTC. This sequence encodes CASSWGRVEEEQFF.

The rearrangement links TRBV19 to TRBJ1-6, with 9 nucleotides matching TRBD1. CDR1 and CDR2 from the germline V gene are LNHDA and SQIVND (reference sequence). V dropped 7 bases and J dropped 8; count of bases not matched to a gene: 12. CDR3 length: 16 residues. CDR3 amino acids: CASTTPGQGMDSPLHF. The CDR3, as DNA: TGTGCCAGTACCACCCCGGGACAGGGAATGGATTCACCCCTCCACTTT.